This TCR beta chain derives from a study of cytomegalovirus exposure and HLA in healthy donors. The PCR was carried out with 60 Vbeta primers and 13 Jbeta primers. Original processing notes: Unique TCR beta chains totaled some 78 million in a later count, with roughly 11 million of them shared. The assay was immunoSEQ multiplex PCR, and TCRdb's table has in-frame clones only and misses some. Clone size and the V and J calls come from that table; the DNA yielded D and trimming. The sample lists 150,000 to 200,000 clones; 70% to 80% were seen once. V lost 2 bases, J lost 0 bases, and 6 bases stayed unmatched. Looked up from germline, CDR1 is KGHSH and CDR2 is LQKENI. This CDR3 has 16 amino acids.

This sequence was found in a woman between 45 and 60 years old in good health and CMV-seronegative. The sample comprised PBMCs. V is TRBV18 and J is TRBJ1-2, with 7 nucleotides matching TRBD1. The CDR3 DNA reads TGTGCCAGCTCACCAAGGGACAGTCTAGCTAACTATGGCTACACCTTC. Amino acid sequence: CASSPRDSLANYGYTF.